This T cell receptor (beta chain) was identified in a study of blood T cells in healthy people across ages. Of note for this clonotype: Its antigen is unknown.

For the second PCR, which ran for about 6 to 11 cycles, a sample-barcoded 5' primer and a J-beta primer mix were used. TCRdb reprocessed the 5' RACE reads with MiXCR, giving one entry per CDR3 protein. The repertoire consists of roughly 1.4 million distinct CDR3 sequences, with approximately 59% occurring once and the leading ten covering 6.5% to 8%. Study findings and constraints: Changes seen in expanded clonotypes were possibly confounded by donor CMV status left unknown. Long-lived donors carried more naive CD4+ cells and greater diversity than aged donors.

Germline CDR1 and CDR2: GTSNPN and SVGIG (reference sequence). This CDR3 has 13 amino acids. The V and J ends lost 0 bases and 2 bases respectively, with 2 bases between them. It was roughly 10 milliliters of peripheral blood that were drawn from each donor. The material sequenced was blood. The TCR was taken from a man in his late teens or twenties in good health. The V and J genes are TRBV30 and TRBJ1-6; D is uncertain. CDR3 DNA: TGTGCCTGGAGTGTTACCTATAATTCACCCCTCCACTTT. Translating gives CAWSVTYNSPLHF.